One and the same sample provided the 10 T cell receptor beta chains below, sequenced in a study of monozygotic twins with inflammatory bowel disease. After re-calling the 5' RACE reads, TCRdb lists one entry per CDR3 protein, DNA absent. The table lists around 380,000 distinct CDR3 sequences. Sequences were obtained from blood. These receptors came from a human donor with ulcerative colitis or Crohn's disease, or a healthy co-twin of an affected twin (not recorded which).

The J gene is TRBJ1-4, the V gene TRBV12-3 or TRBV12-4; TCRdb calls TRBD1, which cannot be checked without DNA. CDR3 length equals 14 residues. The CDR3 sequence is CASSVGTLDEKLFF.

This chain connects TRBV28 to TRBJ2-7; TCRdb outputs TRBD1, but without DNA this stays unchecked. The germline V gene encodes CDR1 MDHEN and CDR2 SYDVKM. This CDR3 has 15 residues. CDR3: CASSHQSTGSYEQYF.

The chain joins TRBV5-4 to TRBJ1-6. The CDR3 spans 13 residues. Germline V gene lookup returns CDR1 SGHNT and CDR2 YYREEE (reference sequence). CDR3 in amino acids: CASSLFGDSPLHF.

This chain uses TRBV27 with TRBJ2-3; TCRdb proposes TRBD1, but this gene call is untestable without DNA. Germline V gene lookup returns CDR1 MNHEY and CDR2 SMNVEV (reference sequence). This CDR3 has 15 amino acids. The CDR3 loop is CASSFTPSTWDTQYF.

The chain links TRBV3-1 to TRBJ1-1; TCRdb's D call of TRBD1 is untestable without DNA. The CDR3 extends over 16 amino acids. Germline CDR1 and CDR2: LGHDT and YNNKEL (reference sequence). CDR3 amino acids: CASSQGAGGKRTEAFF.

The chain recombines TRBV5-1 with TRBJ1-5; TCRdb's assignment of TRBD1 cannot be checked, as there is no DNA. This CDR3 spans 15 amino acids. Per germline, CDR1 SGHRS and CDR2 YFSETQ. CDR3 in amino acids: CASSLTGQGDQPQHF.

The chain is built from TRBV24-1 and TRBJ2-3. This CDR3 has 12 amino acids. The germline V gene encodes CDR1 KGHDR and CDR2 SFDVKD. CDR3 residues: CATSDLLDTQYF.

V usage is TRBV6-6 and J usage is TRBJ1-5; without DNA, the TCRdb call of TRBD1 cannot be checked. CDR3 size: 14 residues. The germline CDR1 and CDR2 sequences are MNHNY and SVGAGI (reference sequence). The CDR3 loop reads CASNPGTDNQPQHF.

The gene calls are TRBV10-3 and TRBJ1-2. Germline assignment: CDR1 ENHRY and CDR2 SYGVKD. CDR3 size: 14 residues. The CDR3 spells CAISESAAFYGYTF.

This chain joins TRBV9 and TRBJ1-2; as DNA is missing, the TRBD1 call by TCRdb cannot be tested. The CDR3 totals 16 residues. Per the germline V gene, CDR1 is SGDLS and CDR2 is YYNGEE. This CDR3 is CASSPHGQAANYGYTF. The full variable domain, completed using reference TRBV9 and TRBJ1-2, is DSGVTQTPKHLITATGQRVTLRCSPRSGDLSVYWYQQSLDQGLQFLIQYYNGEERAKGNILERFSAQQFPDLHSELNLSSLELGDSALYFCASSPHGQAANYGYTFGSGTRLTVV.